This T cell receptor (beta chain) emerged from a study of T cell repertoires in breast cancer (dated by TCRdb to the mid-2010s). Broadly, across the study: Tumors, lymph nodes and peripheral blood lymphocytes from breast cancer patients, as well as peripheral blood from healthy control donors, were profiled. The study reasoned that TCRs shared between breast cancer patients would target shared antigens, given breast cancer's low mutational burden and rare common mutations. Tumor-free lymph nodes were processed with no enzymatic digestion, and blood samples were separated using Ficoll. Sequencing yielded on average roughly 550,000 sequences per sample and 8.5 to 10 reads per input cell. Tumors and tumor-involved lymph nodes were minced, digested with Liberase and DNase, and then passed through 70-um and 40-um filters. Controls included nine healthy donors of an age range similar to the patients. ER+/PR+ status was present in the majority of the roughly 21 patient tumors that were analyzed for shared TCRs.

Here is what the overall study found, with its caveats: Discarding singleton TCRs and sampling only part of each tumor may have missed genuine antitumor clones. TRBV7 predominance was observed among shared TCRs, which possibly reflected tumor recognition or mispriming bias from eight TRBV7 primers. About fourfold more TCRs were shared with matched tumor repertoires by tumor-involved sentinel lymph nodes than by tumor-free nodes (about 7.7% versus 2%). Possible tumor specificity was suggested for some 17 TCR pairs that were shared across seven or more patient tumors yet rarely found in control blood. Emulsion RT-PCR was considered qualitative rather than quantitative, because transcript abundance and primer differences skewed the recovery of clones. Shared TCRs were encoded by various nucleotide sequences, which suggests selection and expansion based on antigen.

In regard to this clonotype: Its antigen has not been determined. Being one base from a much bigger clone, this may be a read error.

Library creation used emulsion pairing. Unpaired genes were suppressed in a second nested PCR with blocking oligos, after which Illumina adaptors and barcodes were added in a third nested PCR. Each emulsion RT-PCR master mix contained roughly 4,500-270,000 T cells, with C-region, Stepout and V-region primers. The Micellula Emulsion and Purification Kit was used to make the emulsions, and Qiagen OneStep RT-PCR reagents were used for RT-PCR. Pooled libraries were sequenced with paired-end 2 x 250 reads on an Illumina MiSeq. On the authors' methods: In Galaxy, read pairs were joined and then clipped at the engineered overlap into separate alpha and beta files, and any unclipped reads were discarded. Alpha-beta pairs were assigned using CompleteTCR, a MiTCR-based pipeline in which chains sharing read cluster identifiers are linked by an R script. TCR sequences observed only once, about 1-3.2%, were removed as potential sequencing errors. Using fastp trimming at Q25 and MiXCR clonotype assembly, TCRdb reanalyzed the public sequencing data and kept in-frame beta chains. Each CDR3 protein appears once, grouped with its most common genes and DNA. The V and J calls come from TCRdb's annotation, not from the publication. A total of 3,500 to 4,500 distinct CDR3 sequences appear in this sample, about 35% of them only once. Together, the top ten hold approximately 33% of the sample.

Paired alpha-beta TCRs of CD8+ T cells were analyzed using an expanded emulsion RT-PCR method with primers for all TCR V genes. CD8+ T cells were isolated with a CD8 positive selection kit and incubated overnight in 8 to 10 IU/mL IL-2 before emulsion RT-PCR. For CDR1 and CDR2, the germline V gene lists SGHDT and YYEEEE. There are 13 amino acids in the CDR3, from cysteine to phenylalanine inclusive. Only the CDR3 DNA stays, 39 bases, in frame from base 1. The receptor chain draws on TRBV5-6 and TRBJ1-2; a weak D assignment points to TRBD1 (6 bases agree). This clonotype was obtained from a pool of human donors with breast cancer or a healthy control (not recorded which). Sequenced sample: CD8+ T cells. In nucleotides, the sequence is TGTGCCAGCAGCTCAGGACAGAAATATGGCTACCCCTTC. The encoded protein is CASSSGQKYGYPF.